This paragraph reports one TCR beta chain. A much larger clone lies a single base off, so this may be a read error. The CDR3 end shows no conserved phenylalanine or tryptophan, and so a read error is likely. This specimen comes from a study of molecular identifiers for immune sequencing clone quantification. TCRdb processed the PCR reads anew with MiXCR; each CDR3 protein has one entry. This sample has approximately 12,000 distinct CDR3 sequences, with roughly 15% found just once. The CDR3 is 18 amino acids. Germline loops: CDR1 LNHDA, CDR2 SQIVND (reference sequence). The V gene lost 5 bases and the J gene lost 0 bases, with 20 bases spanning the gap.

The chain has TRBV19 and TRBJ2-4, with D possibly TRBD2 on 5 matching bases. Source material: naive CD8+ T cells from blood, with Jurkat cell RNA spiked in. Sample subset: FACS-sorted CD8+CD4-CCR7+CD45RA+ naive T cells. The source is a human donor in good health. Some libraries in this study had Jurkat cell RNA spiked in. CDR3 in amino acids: CASSLARRALIAKNIQYL. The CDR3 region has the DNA TGTGCCAGTAGTCTGGCCCGGCGGGCCCTGATAGCCAAAAACATTCAGTACCTC.